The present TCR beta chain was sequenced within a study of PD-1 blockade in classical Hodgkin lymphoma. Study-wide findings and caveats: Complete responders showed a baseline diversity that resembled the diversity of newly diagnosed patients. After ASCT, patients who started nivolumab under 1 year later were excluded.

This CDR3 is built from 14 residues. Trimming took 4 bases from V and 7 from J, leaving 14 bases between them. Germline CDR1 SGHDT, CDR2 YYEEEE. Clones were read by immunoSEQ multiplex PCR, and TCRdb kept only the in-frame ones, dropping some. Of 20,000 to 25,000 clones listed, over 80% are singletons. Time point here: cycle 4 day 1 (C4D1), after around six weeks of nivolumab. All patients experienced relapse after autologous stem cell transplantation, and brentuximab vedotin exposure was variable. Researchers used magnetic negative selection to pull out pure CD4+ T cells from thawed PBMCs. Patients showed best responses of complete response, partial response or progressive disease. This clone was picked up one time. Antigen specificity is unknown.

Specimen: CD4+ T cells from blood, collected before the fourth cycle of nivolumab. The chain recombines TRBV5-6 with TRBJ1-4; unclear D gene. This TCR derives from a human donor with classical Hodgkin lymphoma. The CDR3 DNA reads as TGTGCCAGCAGCCTGAGAGACAAGTTTGAAAAACTGTTTTTT. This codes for CASSLRDKFEKLFF. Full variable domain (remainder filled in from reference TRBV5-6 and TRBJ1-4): DAGVTQSPTHLIKTRGQQVTLRCSPKSGHDTVSWYQQALGQGPQFIFQYYEEEERQRGNFPDRFSGHQFPNYSSELNVNALLLGDSALYLCASSLRDKFEKLFFGSGTQLSVL.